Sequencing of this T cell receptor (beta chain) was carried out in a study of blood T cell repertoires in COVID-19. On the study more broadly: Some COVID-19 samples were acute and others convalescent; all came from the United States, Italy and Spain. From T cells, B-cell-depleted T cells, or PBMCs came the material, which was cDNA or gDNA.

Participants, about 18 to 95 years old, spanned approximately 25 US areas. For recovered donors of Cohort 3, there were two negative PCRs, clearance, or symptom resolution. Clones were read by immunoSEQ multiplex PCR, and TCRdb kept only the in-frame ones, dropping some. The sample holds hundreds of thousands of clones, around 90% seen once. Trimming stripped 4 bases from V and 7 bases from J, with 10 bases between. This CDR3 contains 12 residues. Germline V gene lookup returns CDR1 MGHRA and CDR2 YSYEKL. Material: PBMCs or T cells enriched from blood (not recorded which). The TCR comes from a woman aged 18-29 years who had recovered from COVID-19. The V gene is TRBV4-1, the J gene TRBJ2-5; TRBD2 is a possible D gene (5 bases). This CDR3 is CASSPLRGTQYF. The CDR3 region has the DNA TGCGCCAGCAGCCCCCTCCGGGGGACCCAGTACTTC.